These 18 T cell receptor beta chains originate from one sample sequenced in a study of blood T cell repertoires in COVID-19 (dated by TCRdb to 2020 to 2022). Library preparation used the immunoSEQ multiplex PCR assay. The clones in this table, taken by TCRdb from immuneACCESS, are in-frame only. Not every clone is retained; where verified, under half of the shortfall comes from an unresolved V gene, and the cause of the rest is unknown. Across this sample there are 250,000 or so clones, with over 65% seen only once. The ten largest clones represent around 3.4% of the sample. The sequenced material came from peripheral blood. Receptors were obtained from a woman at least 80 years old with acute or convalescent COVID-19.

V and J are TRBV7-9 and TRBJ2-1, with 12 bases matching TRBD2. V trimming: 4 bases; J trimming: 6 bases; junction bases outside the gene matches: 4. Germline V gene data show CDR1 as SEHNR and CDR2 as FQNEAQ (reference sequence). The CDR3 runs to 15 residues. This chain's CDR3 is CASSYTSGGLNEQFF. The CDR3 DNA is TGTGCCAGCAGCTACACTAGCGGGGGGCTCAATGAGCAGTTCTTC.

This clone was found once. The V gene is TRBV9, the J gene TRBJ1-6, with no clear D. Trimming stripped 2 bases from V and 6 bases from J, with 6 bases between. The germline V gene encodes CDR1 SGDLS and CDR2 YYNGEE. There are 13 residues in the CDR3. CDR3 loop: CASSVKSNSPLHF. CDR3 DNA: TGTGCCAGCAGCGTCAAGAGTAATTCACCCCTCCACTTT.

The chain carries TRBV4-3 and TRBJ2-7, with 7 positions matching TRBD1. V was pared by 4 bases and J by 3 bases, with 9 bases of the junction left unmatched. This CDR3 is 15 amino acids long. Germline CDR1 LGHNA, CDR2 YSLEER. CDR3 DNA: TGCGCCAGCAGCCTGCATCAGGACAGGTTCTACGAGCAGTACTTC. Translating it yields CASSLHQDRFYEQYF.

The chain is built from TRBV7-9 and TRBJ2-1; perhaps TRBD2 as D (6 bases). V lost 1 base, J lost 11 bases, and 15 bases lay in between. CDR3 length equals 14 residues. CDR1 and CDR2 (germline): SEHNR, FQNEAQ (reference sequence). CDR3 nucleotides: TGTGCCAGCAGCTTAGGTACTAGCCTGCGTAAGCAGTTCTTC. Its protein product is CASSLGTSLRKQFF.

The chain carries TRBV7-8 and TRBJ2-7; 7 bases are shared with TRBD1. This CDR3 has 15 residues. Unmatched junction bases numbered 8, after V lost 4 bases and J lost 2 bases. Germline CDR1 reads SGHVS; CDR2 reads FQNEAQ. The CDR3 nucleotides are TGTGCCAGCAGCTCGCACAGGGGCAGGGCCTACGAGCAGTACTTC. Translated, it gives CASSSHRGRAYEQYF.

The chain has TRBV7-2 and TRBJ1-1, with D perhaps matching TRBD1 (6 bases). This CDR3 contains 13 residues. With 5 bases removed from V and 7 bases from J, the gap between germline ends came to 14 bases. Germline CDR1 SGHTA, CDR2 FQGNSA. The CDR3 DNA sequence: TGTGCCAGCAGCCCTAATTCAGGGGTTGAAGCTTTCTTT. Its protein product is CASSPNSGVEAFF.

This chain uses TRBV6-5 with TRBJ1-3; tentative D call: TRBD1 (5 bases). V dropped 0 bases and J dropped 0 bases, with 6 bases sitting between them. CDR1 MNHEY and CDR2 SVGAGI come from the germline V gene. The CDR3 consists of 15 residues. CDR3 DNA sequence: TGTGCCAGCAGTTACTCGACAGCCTCTGGAAACACCATATATTTT. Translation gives CASSYSTASGNTIYF.

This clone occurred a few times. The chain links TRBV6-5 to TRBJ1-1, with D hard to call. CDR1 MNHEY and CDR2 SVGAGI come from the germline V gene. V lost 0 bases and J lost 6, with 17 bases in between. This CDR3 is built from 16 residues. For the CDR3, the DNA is TGTGCCAGCAGTTACTCCGTCCTGACTTCTAAGGCTGAAGCTTTCTTT. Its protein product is CASSYSVLTSKAEAFF.

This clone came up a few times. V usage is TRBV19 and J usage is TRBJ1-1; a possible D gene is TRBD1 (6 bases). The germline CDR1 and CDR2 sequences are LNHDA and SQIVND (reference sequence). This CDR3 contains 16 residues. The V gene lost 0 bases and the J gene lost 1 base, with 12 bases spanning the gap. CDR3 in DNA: TGTGCCAGTAGTATAGATCCTCGGGACACGAACACTGAAGCTTTCTTT. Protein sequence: CASSIDPRDTNTEAFF.

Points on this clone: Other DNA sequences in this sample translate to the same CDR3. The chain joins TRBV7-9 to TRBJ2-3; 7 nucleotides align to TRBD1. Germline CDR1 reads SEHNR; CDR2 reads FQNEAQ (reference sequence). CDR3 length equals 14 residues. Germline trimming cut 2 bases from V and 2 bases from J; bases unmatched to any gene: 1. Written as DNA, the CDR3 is TGTGCCAGCAGCTTAAGGGGGCCCACAGATACGCAGTATTTT. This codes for CASSLRGPTDTQYF. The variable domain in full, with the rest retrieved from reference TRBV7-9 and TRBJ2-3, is DTGVSQNPRHKITKRGQNVTFRCDPISEHNRLYWYRQTLGQGPEFLTYFQNEAQLEKSRLLSDRFSAERPKGSFSTLEIQRTEQGDSAMYLCASSLRGPTDTQYFGPGTRLTVL.

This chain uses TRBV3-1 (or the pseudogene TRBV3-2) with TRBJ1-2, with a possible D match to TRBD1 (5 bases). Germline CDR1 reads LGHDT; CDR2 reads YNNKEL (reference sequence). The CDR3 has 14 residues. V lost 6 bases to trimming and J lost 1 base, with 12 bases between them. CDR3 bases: TGTGCCAGCAGGAAGGGACTTGTTAACTATGGCTACACCTTC. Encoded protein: CASRKGLVNYGYTF.

CDR3 loop: CASSPVRGSVTDTQYF. In nucleotides, the CDR3 is TGTGCCAGCAGCCCGGTCCGGGGAAGCGTCACAGATACGCAGTATTTT. The V and J genes are TRBV14 and TRBJ2-3; possible D gene TRBD2, 5 bases. The germline gives CDR1 SGHDN, CDR2 FVKESK. The V and J ends lost 4 bases and 2 bases respectively, with 16 bases between them. The CDR3 totals 16 residues. The full variable domain, its missing parts supplied by reference TRBV14 and TRBJ2-3, is EAGVTQFPSHSVIEKGQTVTLRCDPISGHDNLYWYRRVMGKEIKFLLHFVKESKQDESGMPNNRFLAERTGGTYSTLKVQPAELEDSGVYFCASSPVRGSVTDTQYFGPGTRLTVL.

CDR3 coding DNA: TGTGCCAGCAGTGCCGAACAGGGGAACGAGCAGTACTTC. Translated: CASSAEQGNEQYF. The chain has TRBV9 and TRBJ2-7; 7 bases line up with TRBD1. Germline-derived CDR1 and CDR2 are SGDLS and YYNGEE. V shed 5 bases and J 5 bases; nucleotides not matched to a gene: 7. The CDR3 consists of 13 residues.

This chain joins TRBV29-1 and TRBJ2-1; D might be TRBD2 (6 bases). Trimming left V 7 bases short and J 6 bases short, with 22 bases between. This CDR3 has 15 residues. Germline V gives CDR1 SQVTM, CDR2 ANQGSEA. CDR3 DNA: TGCAGCGACCGGTCGGCGGGGAGATTCGTCAATGAGCAGTTCTTC. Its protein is CSDRSAGRFVNEQFF.

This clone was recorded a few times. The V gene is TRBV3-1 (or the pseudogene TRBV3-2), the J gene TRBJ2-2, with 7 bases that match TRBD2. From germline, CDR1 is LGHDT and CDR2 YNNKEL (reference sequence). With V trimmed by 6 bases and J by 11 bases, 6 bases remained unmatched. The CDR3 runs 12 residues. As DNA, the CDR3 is TGTGCCAGCAGTCGGGGGGAAGGAGAGCTGTTTTTT. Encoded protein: CASSRGEGELFF.

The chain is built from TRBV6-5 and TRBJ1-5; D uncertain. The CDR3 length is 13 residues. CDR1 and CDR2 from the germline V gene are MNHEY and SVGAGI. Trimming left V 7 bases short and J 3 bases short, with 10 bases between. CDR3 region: CASISTNNQPQHF. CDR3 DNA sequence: TGTGCCAGCATAAGTACAAACAATCAGCCCCAGCATTTT.

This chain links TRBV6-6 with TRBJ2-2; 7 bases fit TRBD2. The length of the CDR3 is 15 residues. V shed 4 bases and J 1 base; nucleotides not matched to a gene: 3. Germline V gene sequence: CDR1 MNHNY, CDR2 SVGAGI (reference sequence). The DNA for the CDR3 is TGTGCCAGCAGTTTGGGCGGGGGGAACACCGGGGAGCTGTTTTTT. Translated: CASSLGGGNTGELFF.

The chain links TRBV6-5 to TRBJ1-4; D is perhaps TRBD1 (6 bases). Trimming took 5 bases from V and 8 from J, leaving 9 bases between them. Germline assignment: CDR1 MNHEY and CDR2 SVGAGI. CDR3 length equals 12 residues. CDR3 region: CASSPGVEKLFF. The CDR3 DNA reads TGTGCCAGCAGTCCAGGGGTGGAAAAACTGTTTTTT.